The sequence of this T cell receptor (beta chain) was determined in a study of T cell responses to AZD1222 COVID-19 vaccine. V shed 4 bases, J shed 2 bases, and the junction held 5 bases outside the gene matches. The CDR3 spans 14 residues. Germline loops: CDR1 SNHLY, CDR2 FYNNEI. Using immunoSEQ multiplex PCR, the repertoire was profiled, and TCRdb retains in-frame clones only, with some absent. The sample lists fewer than 65,000 clones, approximately 88% occurring once. Here the sequenced sample was peripheral blood, taken 28 days after the second AZD1222 dose. The clonotype originates from an adult who received the AZD1222 COVID-19 vaccine. The chain employs TRBV2 and TRBJ2-7; 7 bases map to TRBD2. CDR3 nucleotides: TGTGCCAGCAGTGTTCAGCGGGATGCCTACGAGCAGTACTTC. It yields the protein CASSVQRDAYEQYF. Together with reference TRBV2 and TRBJ2-7, the CDR3 gives the full variable domain: EPEVTQTPSHQVTQMGQEVILRCVPISNHLYFYWYRQILGQKVEFLVSFYNNEISEKSEIFDDQFSVERPDGSNFTLKIRSTKLEDSAMYFCASSVQRDAYEQYFGPGTRLTVT.